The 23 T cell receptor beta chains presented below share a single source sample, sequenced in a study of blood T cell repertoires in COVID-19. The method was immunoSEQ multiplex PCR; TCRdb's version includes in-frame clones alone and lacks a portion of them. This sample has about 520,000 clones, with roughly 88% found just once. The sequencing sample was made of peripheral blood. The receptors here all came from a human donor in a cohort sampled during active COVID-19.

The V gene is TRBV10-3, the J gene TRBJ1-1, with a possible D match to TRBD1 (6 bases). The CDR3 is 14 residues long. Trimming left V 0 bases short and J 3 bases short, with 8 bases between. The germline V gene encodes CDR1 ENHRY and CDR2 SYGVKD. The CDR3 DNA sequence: TGTGCCATCAGTGAGTCGGGGGCGCACACTGAAGCTTTCTTT. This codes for CAISESGAHTEAFF.

The CDR3 region is CASSVNQQTEAFF. The DNA of the CDR3 is TGTGCCAGCAGCGTAAATCAACAGACAGAAGCTTTCTTT. J is TRBJ1-1 and V is TRBV25-1; no clear D. The V gene lost 6 bases and the J gene lost 8 bases, with 16 bases spanning the gap. The CDR3 consists of 13 residues. Germline V gene lookup returns CDR1 MGHDK and CDR2 SYGVNS.

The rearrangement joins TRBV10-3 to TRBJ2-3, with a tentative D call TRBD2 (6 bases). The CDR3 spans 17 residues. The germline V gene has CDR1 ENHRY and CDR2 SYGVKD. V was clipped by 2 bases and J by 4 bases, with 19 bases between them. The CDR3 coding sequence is TGTGCCATCAGTGAGACCTTGACTAGTAGGGTGGCAGATACGCAGTATTTT. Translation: CAISETLTSRVADTQYF.

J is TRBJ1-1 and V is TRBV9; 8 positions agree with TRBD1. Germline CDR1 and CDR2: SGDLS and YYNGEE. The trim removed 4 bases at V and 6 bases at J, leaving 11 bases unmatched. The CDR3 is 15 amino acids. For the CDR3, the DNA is TGTGCCAGCAGCTCCCCTGACAGGGGTATCGCTGAAGCTTTCTTT. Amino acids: CASSSPDRGIAEAFF.

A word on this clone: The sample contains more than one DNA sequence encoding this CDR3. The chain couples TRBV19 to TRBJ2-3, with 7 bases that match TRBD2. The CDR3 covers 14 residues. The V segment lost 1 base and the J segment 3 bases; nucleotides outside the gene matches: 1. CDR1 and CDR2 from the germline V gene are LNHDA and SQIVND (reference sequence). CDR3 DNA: TGTGCCAGTAGTATAGGGGGAGGGACAGATACGCAGTATTTT. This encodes CASSIGGGTDTQYF.

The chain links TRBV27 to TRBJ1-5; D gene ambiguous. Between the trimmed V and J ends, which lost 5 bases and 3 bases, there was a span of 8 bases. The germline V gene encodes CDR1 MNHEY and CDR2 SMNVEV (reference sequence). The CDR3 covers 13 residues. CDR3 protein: CASSPSYNQPQHF. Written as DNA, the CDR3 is TGTGCCAGCAGTCCTTCCTACAATCAGCCCCAGCATTTT.

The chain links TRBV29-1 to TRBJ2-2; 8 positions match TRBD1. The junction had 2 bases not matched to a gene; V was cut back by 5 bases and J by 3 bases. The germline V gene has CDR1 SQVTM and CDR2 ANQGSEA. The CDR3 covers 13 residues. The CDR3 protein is CSVWDRHTGELFF. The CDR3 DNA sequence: TGCAGCGTTTGGGACAGGCACACCGGGGAGCTGTTTTTT.

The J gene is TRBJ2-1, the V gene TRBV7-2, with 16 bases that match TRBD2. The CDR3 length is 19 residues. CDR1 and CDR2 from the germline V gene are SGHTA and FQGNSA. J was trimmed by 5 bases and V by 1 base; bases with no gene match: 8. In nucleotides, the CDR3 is TGTGCCAGCAGCTTAGAAACGGGACTAGCGGGGGGGATCGACAATGAGCAGTTCTTC. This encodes CASSLETGLAGGIDNEQFF.

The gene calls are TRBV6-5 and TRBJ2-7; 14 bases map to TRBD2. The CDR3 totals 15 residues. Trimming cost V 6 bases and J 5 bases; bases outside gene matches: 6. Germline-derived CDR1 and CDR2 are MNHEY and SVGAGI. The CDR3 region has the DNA TGTGCCAGCAGCCCCCAGGGACTAGCGGGAGACGAGCAGTACTTC. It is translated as CASSPQGLAGDEQYF.

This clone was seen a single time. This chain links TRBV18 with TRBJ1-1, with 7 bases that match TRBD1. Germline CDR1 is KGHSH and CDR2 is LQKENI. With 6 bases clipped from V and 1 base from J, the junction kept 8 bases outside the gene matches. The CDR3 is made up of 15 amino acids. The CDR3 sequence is CASSLGQTANTEAFF. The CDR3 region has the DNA TGTGCCAGCTCGCTGGGACAGACGGCGAACACTGAAGCTTTCTTT.

CDR3 sequence: CASSRRDEQFF. The CDR3 DNA reads as TGTGCCAGCAGCCGCCGCGATGAGCAGTTCTTC. The gene calls are TRBV3-1 (or the pseudogene TRBV3-2) and TRBJ2-1, with no clear D. Germline assignment: CDR1 LGHDT and CDR2 YNNKEL (reference sequence). The V end was cut by 4 bases, the J end by 8 bases, with 6 bases between. This CDR3 region has 11 residues.

This CDR3 reads CASRRTGGEKLFF. The CDR3 DNA reads TGTGCCAGCAGACGGACAGGGGGCGAAAAACTGTTTTTT. This chain joins TRBV2 and TRBJ1-4; TRBD1 agrees at 11 bases. Germline lookup yields CDR1 SNHLY and CDR2 FYNNEI. The length of the CDR3 is 13 residues. V was clipped by 6 bases and J by 8 bases; unmatched bases: 2.

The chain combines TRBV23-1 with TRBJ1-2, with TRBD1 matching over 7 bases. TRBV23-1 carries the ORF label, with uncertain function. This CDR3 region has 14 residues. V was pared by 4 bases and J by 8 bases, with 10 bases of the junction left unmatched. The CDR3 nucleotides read TGCGCCAGCAGTCGAGGGGGCACCACCATAGGCTACACCTTC. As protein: CASSRGGTTIGYTF.

The chain's CDR3 is CASSLGGHITEAFF. CDR3 DNA sequence: TGCGCCAGCAGCTTGGGCGGACACATCACTGAAGCTTTCTTT. This sequence joins TRBV5-1 and TRBJ1-1; perhaps TRBD1 as D (5 bases). Trimming took 0 bases from V and 4 from J, leaving 10 bases between them. Germline V gene data show CDR1 as SGHRS and CDR2 as YFSETQ. The length of the CDR3 is 14 residues.

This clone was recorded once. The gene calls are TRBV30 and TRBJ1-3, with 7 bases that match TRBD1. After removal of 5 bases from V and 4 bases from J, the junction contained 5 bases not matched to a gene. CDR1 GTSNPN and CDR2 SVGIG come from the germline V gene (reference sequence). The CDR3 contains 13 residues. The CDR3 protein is CAWEQGLGNTIYF. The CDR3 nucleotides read TGTGCCTGGGAACAGGGGCTCGGAAACACCATATATTTT.

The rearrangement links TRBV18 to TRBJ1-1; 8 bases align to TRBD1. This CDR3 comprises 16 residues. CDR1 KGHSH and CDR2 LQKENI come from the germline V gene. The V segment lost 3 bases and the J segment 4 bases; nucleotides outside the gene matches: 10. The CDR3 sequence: CASSPSVSGQGTEAFF. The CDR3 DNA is TGTGCCAGCTCACCTTCTGTTTCAGGACAGGGCACTGAAGCTTTCTTT.

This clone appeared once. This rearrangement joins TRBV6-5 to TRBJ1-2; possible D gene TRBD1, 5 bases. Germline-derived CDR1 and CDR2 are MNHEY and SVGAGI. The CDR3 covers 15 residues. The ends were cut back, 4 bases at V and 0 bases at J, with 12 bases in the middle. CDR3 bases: TGTGCCAGCAGTTTAGGACATCCAGCTAACTATGGCTACACCTTC. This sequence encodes CASSLGHPANYGYTF.

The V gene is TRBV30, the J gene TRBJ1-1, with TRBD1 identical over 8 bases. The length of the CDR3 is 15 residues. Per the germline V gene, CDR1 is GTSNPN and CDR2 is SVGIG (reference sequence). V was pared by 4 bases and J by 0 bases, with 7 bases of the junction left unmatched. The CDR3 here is CAWIGQGALNTEAFF. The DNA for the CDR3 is TGTGCCTGGATCGGGCAGGGGGCCCTGAACACTGAAGCTTTCTTT.

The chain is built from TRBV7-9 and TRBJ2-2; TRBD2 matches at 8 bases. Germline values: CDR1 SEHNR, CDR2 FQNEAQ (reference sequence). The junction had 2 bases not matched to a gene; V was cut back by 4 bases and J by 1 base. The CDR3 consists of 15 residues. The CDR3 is CASSSTSGNTGELFF. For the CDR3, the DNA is TGTGCCAGCAGCTCCACTAGCGGGAACACCGGGGAGCTGTTTTTT.

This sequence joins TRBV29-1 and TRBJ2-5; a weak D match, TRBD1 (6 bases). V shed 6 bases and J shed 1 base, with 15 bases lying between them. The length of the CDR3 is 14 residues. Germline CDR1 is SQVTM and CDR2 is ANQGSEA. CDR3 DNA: TGCAGCGTCGGCCTGACAGGCAGCCAAGAGACCCAGTACTTC. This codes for CSVGLTGSQETQYF. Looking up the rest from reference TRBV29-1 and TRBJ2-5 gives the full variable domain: SAVISQKPSRDICQRGTSLTIQCQVDSQVTMMFWYRQQPGQSLTLIATANQGSEATYESGFVIDKFPISRPNLTFSTLTVSNMSPEDSSIYLCSVGLTGSQETQYFGPGTRLLVL.

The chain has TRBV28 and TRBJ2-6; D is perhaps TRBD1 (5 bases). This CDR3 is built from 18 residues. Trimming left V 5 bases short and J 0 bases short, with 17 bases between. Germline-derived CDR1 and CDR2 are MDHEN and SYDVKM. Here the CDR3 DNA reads TGTGCCAGCAGTCAGGGTTCGTTCGGTAGCTCTGGGGCCAACGTCCTGACTTTC. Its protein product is CASSQGSFGSSGANVLTF.

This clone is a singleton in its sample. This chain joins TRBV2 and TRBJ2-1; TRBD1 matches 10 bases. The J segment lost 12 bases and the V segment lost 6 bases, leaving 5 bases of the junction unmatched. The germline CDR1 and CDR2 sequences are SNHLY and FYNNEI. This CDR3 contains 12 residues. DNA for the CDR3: TGTGCCAGCAGCGGGGACAGGGGCGGGCAGTTCTTC. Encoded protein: CASSGDRGGQFF.

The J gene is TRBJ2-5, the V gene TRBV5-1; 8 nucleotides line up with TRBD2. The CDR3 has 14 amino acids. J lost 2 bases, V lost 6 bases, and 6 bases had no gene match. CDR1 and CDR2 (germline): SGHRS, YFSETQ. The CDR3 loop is CASMASGLQETQYF. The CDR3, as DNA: TGCGCCAGCATGGCTAGCGGGTTACAAGAGACCCAGTACTTC.